The clone carrying this T cell receptor beta chain appeared a few times. Its specificity is not known. The sample belongs to a study of response to subunit inactivated influenza vaccine. Points from the study as a whole: The study's authors posited that every seasonal influenza vaccination enlists few new T cells.

TCRdb called the RT-PCR reads again in MiXCR, with one record for every CDR3 protein. The sample lists roughly 670,000 distinct CDR3 sequences, about 15% seen once, with less than 9% in the top ten. Germline V gene sequence: CDR1 DFQATT, CDR2 SNEGSKA (reference sequence). CDR3 size: 12 residues. The ends were cut back, 3 bases at V and 6 bases at J, with 8 bases in the middle. The material sequenced was PBMCs from blood, taken 14 to 15 days before vaccination. The rearrangement uses TRBV20-1 and TRBJ2-2; possibly TRBD2 for D (5 bases). This receptor was obtained from a man aged 45-65 years who received an inactivated influenza vaccine. The chain's CDR3 is CSASRGAGELFF. In DNA, the CDR3 is TGCAGTGCTAGTCGGGGAGCCGGGGAGCTGTTTTTT.